The 27 T cell receptor beta chains below all came from one sample that was sequenced in a study of blood T cell repertoires in COVID-19. Produced via immunoSEQ multiplex PCR; TCRdb's table is partial and in-frame only. This table holds 370,000 or so clones, about 87% found once. The sample was PBMCs or T cells enriched from blood (not recorded which). These receptors were taken from a man younger than 40 who had recovered from COVID-19.

The chain combines TRBV6-2 or TRBV6-3 with TRBJ1-5; the D gene is possibly TRBD1 (6 bases). Germline-derived CDR1 and CDR2 are MNHEY and SVGEGT. The CDR3 extends over 14 amino acids. V was clipped by 5 bases and J by 0 bases, with 8 bases between them. CDR3 sequence (DNA): TGTGCCAGCAGTCGGGACAATAGCAATCAGCCCCAGCATTTT. Protein sequence: CASSRDNSNQPQHF.

This clone was seen a handful of times. The chain is built from TRBV27 and TRBJ1-2, with D hard to call. V lost 2 bases and J lost 4, with 14 bases in between. The CDR3 is made up of 15 amino acids. Germline assignment: CDR1 MNHEY and CDR2 SMNVEV (reference sequence). The CDR3 is CASSLNPGSSYGYTF. The CDR3, as DNA: TGTGCCAGCAGTTTAAATCCCGGGTCAAGCTATGGCTACACCTTC.

The genes are TRBV7-2 and TRBJ2-1, with no clear D. Germline V gives CDR1 SGHTA, CDR2 FQGNSA. The CDR3 has 17 amino acids. The V and J ends lost 0 bases and 3 bases respectively, with 15 bases between them. CDR3 nucleotides: TGTGCCAGCAGCTTAGCTCCGGCAGGAATGTTCTACAATGAGCAGTTCTTC. Its translation: CASSLAPAGMFYNEQFF. The complete variable domain, with remaining parts taken from reference TRBV7-2 and TRBJ2-1, reads GAGVSQSPSNKVTEKGKDVELRCDPISGHTALYWYRQSLGQGLEFLIYFQGNSAPDKSGLPSDRFSAERTGGSVSTLTIQRTQQEDSAVYLCASSLAPAGMFYNEQFFGPGTRLTVL.

The genes are TRBV5-1 and TRBJ1-2, with TRBD1 matching over 7 bases. The germline V gene has CDR1 SGHRS and CDR2 YFSETQ. V shed 0 bases and J 8 bases; nucleotides not matched to a gene: 7. The CDR3 spans 14 residues. The CDR3 loop reads CASSLASGGRGYTF. CDR3 nucleotide sequence: TGCGCCAGCAGCTTGGCCTCAGGGGGTAGAGGCTACACCTTC.

V usage is TRBV7-3 and J usage is TRBJ1-1; TRBD1 agrees at 9 bases. V shed 5 bases, J shed 6 bases, and the junction held 4 bases outside the gene matches. Germline V lookup: CDR1 SGHTA, CDR2 FQGTGA. This CDR3 spans 13 amino acids. The CDR3 nucleotides read TGTGCCAGCAGCCCGGGGACAGGGTCTGAAGCTTTCTTT. It yields the protein CASSPGTGSEAFF.

This clone was observed once. The chain has TRBV30 and TRBJ1-1; D gene unclear. This CDR3 comprises 12 residues. Trimming cost V 1 base and J 11 bases, with 14 bases left between them. CDR1 is GTSNPN, CDR2 SVGIG, per germline (reference sequence). The CDR3 DNA reads as TGTGCCTGGAGTGGGGCGCGCCGGGAGGCTTTCTTT. The encoded protein is CAWSGARREAFF. Based on the CDR3 plus reference TRBV30 and TRBJ1-1, the full variable domain is SQTIHQWPATLVQPVGSPLSLECTVEGTSNPNLYWYRQAAGRGLQLLFYSVGIGQISSEVPQNLSASRPQDRQFILSSKKLLLSDSGFYLCAWSGARREAFFGQGTRLTVV.

The V gene is TRBV10-1, the J gene TRBJ1-2; tentative D call: TRBD1 (6 bases). The CDR3 has 15 amino acids. Trimming pared 0 bases from V and 8 bases from J, leaving 16 bases between. Germline-derived CDR1 and CDR2 are WNHNN and SYGVQD (reference sequence). CDR3 sequence reads: CASSESTGSSIGYTF. CDR3 in DNA: TGCGCCAGCAGTGAGTCGACAGGTTCCTCTATCGGCTACACCTTC.

This rearrangement joins TRBV18 to TRBJ2-1; a possible D gene is TRBD1 (5 bases). The CDR3 loop spans 14 amino acids. Germline-derived CDR1 and CDR2 are KGHSH and LQKENI. V was clipped by 3 bases and J by 5 bases, with 11 bases between them. Here the CDR3 DNA reads TGTGCCAGCTCACCTCGACAGCTAAACAATGAGCAGTTCTTC. Protein: CASSPRQLNNEQFF.

The chain links TRBV6-5 to TRBJ1-5, with D unclear. Germline V gene sequence: CDR1 MNHEY, CDR2 SVGAGI. V dropped 7 bases and J dropped 1 base, with 14 bases sitting between them. CDR3 length: 15 amino acids. CDR3 nucleotides: TGTGCCAGCACCAAAAAGGGAGAAAGCAATCAGCCCCAGCATTTT. Translated: CASTKKGESNQPQHF.

The rearrangement links TRBV6-1 to TRBJ2-7; maybe TRBD1 (6 bases). CDR1 and CDR2 (germline): MNHNS, SASEGT. CDR3 length: 12 residues. The V gene lost 5 bases and the J gene lost 3 bases, with 8 bases spanning the gap. CDR3 DNA sequence: TGTGCCAGCAGTCCACAGGGCTACGAGCAGTACTTC. Amino acid sequence: CASSPQGYEQYF.

Remarks on this clone: A much larger clone sits a single nucleotide away, making a read error possible. The V gene is TRBV4-2, the J gene TRBJ2-5; the match to TRBD1 covers 12 bases. Germline CDR1 LGHNA, CDR2 YNFKEQ. This CDR3 has 15 amino acids. Here the CDR3 reads CTSSQGTGGSETQYF. Written as DNA, the CDR3 is TGTACCAGCAGCCAAGGGACAGGGGGCTCGGAGACCCAGTACTTC.

The chain joins TRBV7-2 to TRBJ1-4; D is unresolved. V lost 3 bases and J lost 2, with 7 bases in between. Per the germline V gene, CDR1 is SGHTA and CDR2 is FQGNSA. The CDR3 length is 14 residues. CDR3 protein: CASSFLSTNEKLFF. In DNA, the CDR3 is TGTGCCAGCAGCTTCTTATCGACTAATGAAAAACTGTTTTTT.

The gene calls are TRBV4-3 and TRBJ2-6; D ambiguous. Trimming stripped 1 base from V and 1 base from J, with 23 bases between. The CDR3 covers 21 residues. CDR1 is LGHNA and CDR2 is YSLEER in the germline V gene. The CDR3 loop reads CASSQGLGWPLPFSGANVLTF. The CDR3 DNA is TGCGCCAGCAGCCAAGGACTGGGTTGGCCTCTCCCTTTTTCTGGGGCCAACGTCCTGACTTTC.

The DNA of the CDR3 is TGTGCCTCTGATACAGGGTGGGACACTGAAGCTTTCTTT. Protein sequence: CASDTGWDTEAFF. The chain employs TRBV30 and TRBJ1-1; D might be TRBD1 (6 bases). This CDR3 is 13 amino acids long. Germline CDR1 reads GTSNPN; CDR2 reads SVGIG (reference sequence). The V and J ends lost 7 bases and 3 bases respectively, with 15 bases between them.

This sequence joins TRBV3-1 (or the pseudogene TRBV3-2) and TRBJ2-3, with 11 positions matching TRBD2. The CDR3 is 17 amino acids. Germline CDR1 LGHDT, CDR2 YNNKEL (reference sequence). V lost 2 bases and J lost 4; bases outside the gene matches: 8. The CDR3 is CASSQLAGGSRSDTQYF. DNA for the CDR3: TGTGCCAGCAGCCAACTAGCGGGGGGCTCTAGGTCAGATACGCAGTATTTT.

V usage is TRBV4-1 and J usage is TRBJ2-2, with 12 positions matching TRBD1. Trimming took 4 bases from V and 7 from J; bases not matched to a gene: 10. Germline CDR1 MGHRA, CDR2 YSYEKL. The CDR3 extends over 17 amino acids. The CDR3 DNA reads TGCGCCAGCAGCCGGACCGGGACAGGGGGCGATGACGGGGAGCTGTTTTTT. Protein: CASSRTGTGGDDGELFF.

The chain is built from TRBV6-2 or TRBV6-3 and TRBJ1-5; a possible D gene is TRBD1 (5 bases). Between the trimmed V and J ends, which lost 3 bases and 3 bases, there was a span of 9 bases. The germline V gene encodes CDR1 MNHEY and CDR2 SVGEGT. The CDR3 contains 14 residues. The CDR3 sequence: CASSYLTDNQPQHF. The CDR3 DNA is TGTGCCAGCAGTTATCTGACAGACAATCAGCCCCAGCATTTT.

This rearrangement joins TRBV3-1 (or the pseudogene TRBV3-2) to TRBJ1-2, with a weak D call TRBD1 (5 bases). Trimming took off 0 bases at V and 7 bases at J, with 15 bases between the two ends. CDR3 size: 15 residues. Germline CDR1 LGHDT, CDR2 YNNKEL (reference sequence). CDR3 protein: CASSQEAVGGGGYTF. The CDR3, as DNA: TGTGCCAGCAGCCAAGAGGCCGTCGGGGGGGGTGGCTACACCTTC.

This chain joins TRBV18 and TRBJ1-2; D not certain. The CDR3 extends over 14 amino acids. Trimming shortened V by 4 bases and J by 2 bases, and 11 bases separated the two germline ends. Germline values: CDR1 KGHSH, CDR2 LQKENI. DNA for the CDR3: TGTGCCAGCTCACAGGCGGAGGGAAACTATGGCTACACCTTC. Its translation is CASSQAEGNYGYTF.

The chain links TRBV7-2 to TRBJ1-1; TRBD1 is a possible D gene (6 bases). Germline-derived CDR1 and CDR2 are SGHTA and FQGNSA. V shed 3 bases and J shed 4 bases, with 21 bases lying between them. The CDR3 has 17 residues. CDR3: CASSFYRQAPRGTEAFF. The CDR3 region has the DNA TGTGCCAGCAGCTTTTACCGACAGGCCCCAAGGGGCACTGAAGCTTTCTTT. The full variable domain, completed using reference TRBV7-2 and TRBJ1-1, is GAGVSQSPSNKVTEKGKDVELRCDPISGHTALYWYRQSLGQGLEFLIYFQGNSAPDKSGLPSDRFSAERTGGSVSTLTIQRTQQEDSAVYLCASSFYRQAPRGTEAFFGQGTRLTVV.

The CDR3 region has the DNA TGCGCCAGCAGTGAGTCCAGTCTAGCCCACCTCACAGATACGCAGTATTTT. This sequence encodes CASSESSLAHLTDTQYF. The chain links TRBV10-1 to TRBJ2-3, with D possibly matching TRBD2 (5 bases). The germline CDR1 and CDR2 sequences are WNHNN and SYGVQD (reference sequence). The CDR3 covers 17 residues. Trimming removed 0 bases from V and 2 bases from J, with 15 bases in between.

The chain combines TRBV9 with TRBJ2-7; 7 bases line up with TRBD1. The trim removed 3 bases at V and 1 base at J, leaving 10 bases unmatched. Germline CDR1 reads SGDLS; CDR2 reads YYNGEE. This CDR3 has 16 residues. The CDR3 sequence is CASSEGALPRSYEQYF. As DNA, the CDR3 is TGTGCCAGCAGCGAGGGGGCCCTGCCCAGGTCCTACGAGCAGTACTTC.

The gene calls are TRBV5-6 and TRBJ1-5; D remains ambiguous. The germline V gene has CDR1 SGHDT and CDR2 YYEEEE. V lost 1 base and J lost 4, with 12 bases in between. This CDR3 is built from 15 residues. The CDR3 bases are TGTGCCAGCAGCTTGTACCTGAGGAGTAATCAGCCCCAGCATTTT. Its protein product is CASSLYLRSNQPQHF.

This rearrangement joins TRBV14 to TRBJ2-7; 12 bases fit TRBD2. Per germline, CDR1 SGHDN and CDR2 FVKESK. The CDR3 length is 17 residues. Trimming took 3 bases from V and 3 from J; bases not matched to a gene: 9. The CDR3 DNA reads as TGTGCCAGCAGCCAGCGAGAGACTAGCGGGAGTTTCTACGAGCAGTACTTC. Protein: CASSQRETSGSFYEQYF.

This clone was found a few times. The J gene is TRBJ1-1, the V gene TRBV3-1 (or the pseudogene TRBV3-2); D remains ambiguous. Germline CDR1 is LGHDT and CDR2 is YNNKEL (reference sequence). Trimming took off 0 bases at V and 7 bases at J, with 9 bases between the two ends. CDR3 length: 13 amino acids. Here the CDR3 reads CASSQEYGYEAFF. In DNA form, the CDR3 reads TGTGCCAGCAGCCAAGAATACGGGTATGAAGCTTTCTTT.

The chain combines TRBV30 with TRBJ1-5; D is unclear. Germline V CDR1 and CDR2: GTSNPN, SVGIG (reference sequence). Trimming removed 3 bases from V and 10 bases from J, with 13 bases in between. The CDR3 runs 12 residues. The CDR3 reads CAWSYRTQPQHF. The DNA of the CDR3 is TGTGCCTGGAGCTATCGAACCCAACCCCAGCATTTT.

The V and J genes are TRBV18 and TRBJ2-1; tentatively, D is TRBD1 (5 bases). This CDR3 region has 14 residues. Germline CDR1 and CDR2: KGHSH and LQKENI. V dropped 2 bases and J dropped 7 bases, with 12 bases sitting between them. CDR3 DNA sequence: TGTGCCAGCTCACCAGGAACAGGCAGTAATGAGCAGTTCTTC. It translates to CASSPGTGSNEQFF.